Here is one TCR beta chain with its context. The germline V gene encodes CDR1 MNHEY and CDR2 SMNVEV (reference sequence). The CDR3 covers 13 residues. V was cut by 5 bases and J by 0 bases, with 7 bases left in between. Profiling relied on immunoSEQ multiplex PCR, and the TCRdb table lists in-frame clones only, not all of them. Of tens of thousands of clones listed, 92% were seen once; the top ten hold under 1.5%. This entry comes from a study of T cell changes during pregnancy in multiple sclerosis. This specimen consisted of peripheral blood, obtained before pregnancy. The V call is TRBV27, the J call TRBJ1-1; no firm D call. This clonotype originated in a female donor with multiple sclerosis, enrolled in a pregnancy study. The CDR3 loop is CASSGQLNTEAFF. In DNA, the CDR3 is TGTGCCAGCAGTGGGCAGCTGAACACTGAAGCTTTCTTT.